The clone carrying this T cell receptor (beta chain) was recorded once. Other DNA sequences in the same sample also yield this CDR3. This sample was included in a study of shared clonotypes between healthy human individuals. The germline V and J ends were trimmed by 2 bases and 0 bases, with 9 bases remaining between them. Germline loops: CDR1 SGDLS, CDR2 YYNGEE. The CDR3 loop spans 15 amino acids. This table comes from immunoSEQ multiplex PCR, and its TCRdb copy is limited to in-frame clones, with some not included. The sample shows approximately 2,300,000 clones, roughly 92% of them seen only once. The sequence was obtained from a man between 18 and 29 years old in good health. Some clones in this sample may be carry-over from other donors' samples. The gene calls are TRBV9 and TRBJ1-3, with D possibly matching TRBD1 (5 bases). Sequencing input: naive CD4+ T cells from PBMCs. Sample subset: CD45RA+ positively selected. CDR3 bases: TGTGCCAGCAGCGTGGGGGGAGTCTCTGGAAACACCATATATTTT. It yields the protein CASSVGGVSGNTIYF.